This is a list of T cell receptor beta chains from one sample in a study of identical twins. TCRdb used MiXCR to reprocess the 5' RACE reads, holding one entry per CDR3 protein. The table shows 100,000 to 110,000 distinct CDR3 sequences, with around 5.5% occurring only once. Material: memory T cells sorted from blood. The receptors here all came from a woman aged 45 to 65 in good health. The CDR3 runs from the conserved cysteine through the conserved F or W. D genes are given only for firm matches. Size tells how often a clone was seen (once, few, many) or the class of an expanded clone, and some rows leave it out.

>many|TRBJ2-7|14|TRBV5-1|.
CASSLLSHSYEQYF
TGCGCCAGCAGCTTGTTGTCCCACTCCTACGAGCAGTACTTC
>many|TRBJ2-7|14|TRBV6-2/TRBV6-3|.
CASKAGSQGYEQYF
TGTGCCAGCAAGGCCGGGAGTCAGGGCTACGAGCAGTACTTC
>many|TRBJ1-5|15|TRBV10-3|TRBD1
CAISELGQGNQPQHF
TGTGCCATCAGTGAACTAGGACAGGGAAATCAGCCCCAGCATTTT
>many|TRBJ1-2|15|TRBV5-1|TRBD1
CASSLDTGAGYGYTF
TGCGCCAGCAGCTTGGATACAGGGGCCGGCTATGGCTACACCTTC
>.|TRBJ1-2|12|TRBV29-1|TRBD1
CSLMDRAHGYTF
TGCAGCTTGATGGACAGGGCCCACGGCTACACCTTC
>many|TRBJ2-1|19|TRBV3-1|TRBD2
CASSKGKRSGRASYNEQFF
TGTGCCAGCAGCAAAGGGAAACGTAGCGGGAGGGCCTCATACAATGAGCAGTTCTTC
>many|TRBJ1-1|16|TRBV6-5|TRBD1
CASKIGQGARNTEAFF
TGTGCCAGCAAGATAGGACAGGGGGCGAGGAACACTGAAGCTTTCTTT
>.|TRBJ1-5|15|TRBV3-1|TRBD1
CASSQDRGEDQPQHF
TGTGCCAGCAGCCAAGACAGGGGGGAAGATCAGCCCCAGCATTTT
>.|TRBJ1-1|13|TRBV4-2|.
CASSDRSNTEAFF
TGTGCCAGCAGTGATAGGTCGAACACTGAAGCTTTCTTT
>many|TRBJ1-4|14|TRBV2|TRBD1
CASKRDSSNEKLFF
TGTGCCAGCAAAAGGGACAGCAGTAATGAAAAACTGTTTTTT
>.|TRBJ2-7|14|TRBV30|.
CAWSVGDTAYEQYF
TGTGCCTGGAGTGTGGGAGACACAGCCTACGAGCAGTACTTC
>.|TRBJ2-1|17|TRBV19|TRBD2
CASSILIAGGSNNEQFF
TGTGCCAGTAGTATTCTTATAGCGGGAGGGTCAAACAATGAGCAGTTCTTC
>many|TRBJ1-4|16|TRBV2|TRBD1
CACSSTGGIWNEKLFF
TGTGCCTGCTCTTCGACAGGGGGCATTTGGAATGAAAAACTGTTTTTT
>.|TRBJ2-5|14|TRBV4-1|.
CASSQGDVKRTQYF
TGCGCCAGCAGCCAAGGGGATGTAAAGAGGACCCAGTACTTC
>many|TRBJ2-1|12|TRBV18|.
CASSPIGGPQFF
TGTGCCAGCTCACCAATCGGGGGCCCCCAGTTCTTC
>many|TRBJ1-5|13|TRBV6-1|.
CASRDYSNQPQHF
TGTGCCAGCAGAGACTATAGCAATCAGCCCCAGCATTTT
>.|TRBJ2-3|14|TRBV20-1|TRBD2
CSARESGRTDTQYF
TGCAGTGCTAGAGAAAGCGGGAGAACAGATACGCAGTATTTT
>many|TRBJ2-5|13|TRBV20-1|.
CSADSGRRETQYF
TGCAGTGCCGACAGTGGGCGCAGGGAGACCCAGTACTTC
>.|TRBJ1-1|14|TRBV18|.
CASSPPGRTNEAFF
TGTGCCAGCTCACCACCGGGGAGAACCAATGAAGCTTTCTTT
>few|TRBJ2-7|17|TRBV5-1|TRBD2
CASSLVSGTSGSYEQYF
TGCGCCAGCAGCTTAGTCTCCGGGACTAGCGGGAGCTACGAGCAGTACTTC
>.|TRBJ1-3|14|TRBV6-1|TRBD1
CASNRGSSGNTIYF
TGTGCCAGCAACAGGGGCTCGTCTGGAAACACCATATATTTT
>few|TRBJ1-5|10|TRBV20-1|.
CSARKQPQHF
TGCAGTGCTAGAAAGCAGCCCCAGCATTTT
>many|TRBJ2-4|17|TRBV7-8|TRBD2
CASSLGLAGGGQNIQYF
TGTGCCAGCAGCTTGGGACTAGCGGGAGGAGGTCAAAACATTCAGTACTTC
>many|TRBJ1-4|14|TRBV11-2|.
CASSLGGAGEKLFF
TGTGCCAGCAGCTTAGGGGGGGCAGGGGAAAAACTGTTTTTT
>many|TRBJ1-1|16|TRBV10-3|.
CAISDKLGGKNTEAFF
TGTGCCATCAGTGACAAATTGGGCGGGAAGAACACTGAAGCTTTCTTT
>many|TRBJ2-5|10|TRBV29-1|.
CSVGEETQYF
TGCAGCGTTGGGGAAGAGACCCAGTACTTC
>few|TRBJ2-5|14|TRBV7-8|.
CASSLLLALETQYF
TGTGCCAGCAGCTTACTGTTAGCTCTGGAGACCCAGTACTTC
>many|TRBJ2-5|15|TRBV15|TRBD1
CATSDAGGGQETQYF
TGTGCCACCAGCGACGCAGGGGGCGGACAAGAGACCCAGTACTTC
>.|TRBJ2-5|13|TRBV2|TRBD1
CASLPGGSETQYF
TGTGCCAGCCTCCCAGGGGGATCAGAGACCCAGTACTTC
>many|TRBJ1-1|16|TRBV5-1|TRBD1
CASSPGQVTFNTEAFF
TGCGCCAGCAGCCCTGGACAGGTGACCTTCAACACTGAAGCTTTCTTT
>many|TRBJ2-3|17|TRBV4-1|TRBD2
CASSPQSLAGSGDTQYF
TGCGCCAGCAGCCCGCAAAGTCTAGCGGGTTCCGGAGATACGCAGTATTTT
>many|TRBJ2-7|15|TRBV3-1|.
CASSQGLHTSYEQYF
TGTGCCAGCAGCCAGGGACTCCACACATCCTACGAGCAGTACTTC
>many|TRBJ2-1|16|TRBV7-8|.
CASSTSTPMSYNEQFF
TGTGCCAGCAGCACTTCAACTCCGATGTCCTACAATGAGCAGTTCTTC
>many|TRBJ2-7|11|TRBV11-2|.
CASGYLYEQYF
TGTGCCAGCGGATACCTCTACGAGCAGTACTTC
>few|TRBJ2-3|15|TRBV10-3|TRBD2
CAITRLAGGPDTQYF
TGTGCCATCACCCGGCTAGCGGGAGGACCAGATACGCAGTATTTT
>many|TRBJ1-1|13|TRBV7-9|.
CASSLDSVPEAFF
TGTGCCAGCAGCTTAGATTCGGTCCCTGAAGCTTTCTTT
>few|TRBJ2-6|13|TRBV5-6|.
CASSPTSVNVLTF
TGTGCCAGCAGCCCGACCTCGGTCAACGTCCTGACTTTC
>.|TRBJ2-2|14|TRBV11-3|TRBD1
CASSFRGGGGELFF
TGTGCCAGCAGCTTCCGAGGGGGCGGCGGGGAGCTGTTTTTT
>medium-sized|TRBJ2-2|14|TRBV11-2|.
CASSLARGAGELFF
TGTGCCAGCAGCTTAGCCCGGGGGGCTGGGGAGCTGTTTTTT
>many|TRBJ2-3|16|TRBV27|TRBD2
CASSSLAGVGTDTQYF
TGTGCCAGCAGTTCCTTAGCGGGAGTGGGCACAGATACGCAGTATTTT
>few|TRBJ2-6|16|TRBV3-1|.
CASSQRAGAGANVLTF
TGTGCCAGCAGCCAAAGGGCAGGAGCCGGGGCCAACGTCCTGACTTTC
>many|TRBJ2-3|15|TRBV5-1|.
CASSSRTSSTDTQYF
TGCGCCAGCAGCTCTAGGACATCTAGCACAGATACGCAGTATTTT
>.|TRBJ2-1|16|TRBV20-1|.
CSAREGNALLQDEQFF
TGCAGTGCTAGAGAGGGCAATGCCCTTCTTCAGGATGAGCAGTTCTTC